This entry describes one TCR beta chain. The record originates from a study of technical replicates of blood from a handful of donors. CDR3 length equals 14 residues. From germline, CDR1 is SGHVS and CDR2 FNYEAQ. Trimming took 2 bases from V and 7 from J, leaving 12 bases between them. Sequencing was performed with immunoSEQ multiplex PCR; in TCRdb, only in-frame clones are kept and a portion is missing. Among 54,000 or so clones, about 93% were seen once, and the ten largest hold approximately 0.2%. This receptor was obtained from a human donor in good health. Sequencing input: T cells isolated from PBMCs. The chain recombines TRBV7-6 with TRBJ1-5, with no clear D. CDR3 in DNA: TGTGCCAGCAGCTTATCGCGGGGATTGCAGCCCCAGCATTTT. Translating it yields CASSLSRGLQPQHF. The variable domain in full, with the rest retrieved from reference TRBV7-6 and TRBJ1-5, is GAGVSQSPRYKVTKRGQDVALRCDPISGHVSLYWYRQALGQGPEFLTYFNYEAQQDKSGLPNDRFSAERPEGSISTLTIQRTEQRDSAMYRCASSLSRGLQPQHFGDGTRLSIL.